This record looks at one T cell receptor beta chain sequence and its context. Other DNA variants within this sample encode the same CDR3. The method was immunoSEQ multiplex PCR; TCRdb's version includes in-frame clones alone and lacks a portion of them. The sample contains 80,000 or so clones, 90% to 95% of which appear only once. These data originate in a study of human versus mouse CDR3 diversity and MHC coevolution. The CDR3 spans 15 residues. The germline V gene encodes CDR1 KGHSH and CDR2 LQKENI. V dropped 3 bases and J dropped 4 bases, with 14 bases sitting between them. The chain is built from TRBV18 and TRBJ2-3; possibly TRBD2 for D (5 bases). Sequenced material: naive CD4+ T cells from blood. The subset is: CD45RO-negative CD62L-positive naive CD4 T cells. The TCR sequence derives from a person aged 25 to 69 in good health. The CDR3 protein is CASSPVVAMADTQYF. The DNA of the CDR3 is TGTGCCAGCTCACCGGTTGTAGCGATGGCAGATACGCAGTATTTT. Supplemented by reference TRBV18 and TRBJ2-3, the full variable domain reads NAGVMQNPRHLVRRRGQEARLRCSPMKGHSHVYWYRQLPEEGLKFMVYLQKENIIDESGMPKERFSAEFPKEGPSILRIQQVVRGDSAAYFCASSPVVAMADTQYFGPGTRLTVL.